This T cell receptor (beta chain) is from a study of T cells in Graves' hyperthyroidism and ophthalmopathy. Germline V lookup: CDR1 PRHDT, CDR2 FYEKMQ (reference sequence). The CDR3 has 16 amino acids. The J segment lost 1 base and the V segment lost 4 bases, leaving 4 bases of the junction unmatched. TCR beta CDR3 sequences were amplified from RNA transcripts. First-round RT-PCR targeting the TCR CDR3 was performed with the HTBI primer set. MiXCR, applied by TCRdb to the multiplex PCR reads, yields one record per CDR3 protein. This sample yields more than 300,000 distinct CDR3 sequences, of which around a sixth are seen a single time; about 38% belongs to the top ten.

Sequences were obtained from blood. This rearrangement joins TRBV13 to TRBJ1-3, with 10 positions matching TRBD1. This receptor was identified in a man aged 18-30 years with Graves' ophthalmopathy. CDR3 bases: TGTGCCAGCAGCTCCGGGGACAGGGGATCTGGAAACACCATATATTTT. It codes for CASSSGDRGSGNTIYF.